The present TCR beta chain was sequenced within a study of graft-versus-host responses after intestinal transplantation. Across the whole study: Grafts were multivisceral, liver-intestinal, or isolated intestinal. The study gave all recipients anti-thymocyte globulin induction, then tacrolimus and steroids for 2 to 3 years. Study-level findings and limits: Early post-transplant declines in HvG were associated with peak levels of circulating GvH clones. Some GvH clones were seen earlier in gut or blood, suggesting intestinal origin.

Of note for this clone: The antigen is undetermined.

Per the germline V gene, CDR1 is LNHDA and CDR2 is SQIVND (reference sequence). The CDR3 runs to 16 residues. V gave up 1 base and J gave up 7 bases, with 19 bases separating them. Repertoires were generated with immunoSEQ multiplex PCR, while TCRdb's copy carries only in-frame clones and drops some. The table has about 130,000 clones, approximately 94% seen once. The V gene is TRBV19, the J gene TRBJ1-2; D possibly corresponds to TRBD1 (5 bases). Sample: unstimulated CD4+ T cells sorted from spleen or lymph node cells, taken before intestinal transplant. The sequence came from a human donor who received an intestinal transplant. The CDR3 region is CASSIVKPQRGGGYTF. The DNA of the CDR3 is TGTGCCAGTAGTATAGTTAAACCCCAACGTGGGGGTGGCTACACCTTC.